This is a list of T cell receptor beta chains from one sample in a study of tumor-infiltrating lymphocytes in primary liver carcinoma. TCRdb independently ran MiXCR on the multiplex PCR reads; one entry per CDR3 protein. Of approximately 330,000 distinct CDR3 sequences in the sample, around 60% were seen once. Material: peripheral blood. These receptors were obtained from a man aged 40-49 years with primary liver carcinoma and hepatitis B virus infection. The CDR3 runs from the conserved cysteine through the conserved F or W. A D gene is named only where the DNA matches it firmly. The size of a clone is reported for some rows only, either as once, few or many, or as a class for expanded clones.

CASKAGQGITNEYF TGTGCCAGCAAAGCGGGACAGGGAATTACCAATGAGTACTTC TRBJ2-7 NA TRBV6-1 TRBD1
CASSEHAGGLPTGELFF TGCGCCAGCAGTGAGCACGCGGGAGGGCTTCCTACTGGGGAGCTGTTTTTT TRBJ2-2 NA TRBV10-1 TRBD2
CASSLTRGLGGDLFF TGTGCCAGCAGCTTAACGCGGGGCCTAGGCGGGGACCTGTTTTTT TRBJ2-2 NA TRBV11-2 NA
CASSHEGPPTVYTF TGTGCCAGCAGCCATGAAGGGCCCCCGACAGTCTACACCTTC TRBJ1-2 NA TRBV6-6 NA
CASSAAGQGAVEQYF TGTGCCAGCAGTGCAGCGGGACAGGGGGCGGTAGAGCAGTACTTC TRBJ2-7 NA TRBV25-1 TRBD1
CASSLGLAGVHEQFF TGTGCCAGCAGCCTCGGACTAGCGGGAGTCCATGAGCAGTTCTTC TRBJ2-1 NA TRBV11-2 TRBD2
CASSVLLAGVGEQFF TGTGCCAGCAGTGTTTTATTAGCGGGAGTGGGTGAGCAGTTCTTC TRBJ2-1 many TRBV12-3/TRBV12-4 TRBD2
CASSPLTSGEVQYF TGTGCCAGCAGCCCCCTGACTAGTGGGGAGGTGCAGTACTTC TRBJ2-7 NA TRBV28 NA
CASSLRDISNEQFF TGTGCCAGCAGCTTGCGGGACATATCCAATGAGCAGTTCTTC TRBJ2-1 many TRBV5-4 NA
CASSTGFNTGKLFF TGCGCCAGCAGTACGGGTTTCAACACCGGGAAGCTGTTTTTT TRBJ2-2 NA TRBV11-1 NA
CASSRLAKNIQYF TGTGCCAGCAGTAGACTAGCCAAAAACATTCAGTACTTC TRBJ2-4 many TRBV6-1 NA
CAISESWTGTLYF TGTGCCATCAGTGAGTCCTGGACAGGGACACTGTACTTC TRBJ2-7 few TRBV10-3 TRBD1
CASPGQAITDTQYF TGTGCCAGCCCGGGACAGGCGATAACAGATACGCAGTATTTT TRBJ2-3 many TRBV7-9 TRBD1
CASRASGNQENQYF TGTGCCAGCAGGGCTAGCGGGAATCAAGAGAACCAGTACTTC TRBJ2-5 NA TRBV2 TRBD2
CASVLDQGEQFF TGTGCCAGCGTCTTAGATCAAGGTGAGCAGTTCTTC TRBJ2-1 NA TRBV11-2 NA
CASSLMGAGTDTQYF TGTGCCAGCAGTTTAATGGGGGCCGGGACAGATACGCAGTATTTT TRBJ2-3 few TRBV6-5 NA
CASSPRASGRTDTQYF TGTGCCAGCAGTCCGAGGGCTAGCGGTCGCACAGATACGCAGTATTTT TRBJ2-3 many TRBV6-1 TRBD2
CASSFGRTSYEQYF TGTGCCAGCAGTTTCGGACGGACCTCCTACGAGCAGTACTTC TRBJ2-7 many TRBV6-5 NA
CASSLQQTYGVGEQYF TGTGCCAGCAGCCTACAACAAACATATGGGGTGGGCGAGCAGTACTTC TRBJ2-7 many TRBV12-3/TRBV12-4 NA
CASRQGSYSPLHF TGTGCCAGCCGACAGGGATCCTATTCACCCCTCCACTTT TRBJ1-6 NA TRBV6-5 TRBD1
CASSLDSRLAGSTDTQYF TGTGCCAGCAGCCTTGACTCTAGACTAGCAGGTAGCACAGATACGCAGTATTTT TRBJ2-3 NA TRBV11-2 TRBD2
CASSLGQVDTDTQYF TGCGCCAGCAGCCTTGGACAGGTAGACACAGATACGCAGTATTTT TRBJ2-3 many TRBV4-1 TRBD1
CASSFRSNTGELFF TGTGCCAGCAGCTTCAGGTCTAACACCGGGGAGCTGTTTTTT TRBJ2-2 NA TRBV7-9 NA
CASSLGQGGRGYTF TGCGCCAGCAGCTTGGGACAGGGAGGCCGTGGCTACACCTTC TRBJ1-2 NA TRBV5-1 TRBD1
CASGGYGYTF TGTGCCAGCGGGGGGTATGGCTACACCTTC TRBJ1-2 NA TRBV9 NA
CASSLGSTTYGCTF TGTGCCAGCAGTTTAGGCAGTACTACCTATGGCTGCACCTTC TRBJ1-2 NA TRBV28 NA
CTSSLGGFGEQYF TGTACCAGCAGCTTAGGAGGTTTCGGCGAGCAGTACTTC TRBJ2-7 NA TRBV11-3 NA
CASSLSYQGPKTNEQFF TGTGCCAGCAGCTTATCATACCAGGGGCCTAAAACAAATGAGCAGTTCTTC TRBJ2-1 NA TRBV7-9 NA
CAISESKGREYNEQFF TGTGCCATCAGTGAGTCGAAGGGGCGGGAATACAATGAGCAGTTCTTC TRBJ2-1 many TRBV10-3 NA
CASGETQFQRLAGTRTDTQYF TGTGCCAGCGGTGAAACCCAGTTCCAGAGACTAGCGGGAACGCGCACAGATACGCAGTATTTT TRBJ2-3 NA TRBV6-1 TRBD2
CASSKNSQETQYF TGTGCCAGCAGCAAAAACAGTCAAGAGACCCAGTACTTC TRBJ2-5 few TRBV12-3/TRBV12-4 NA
CASSQDLWEAQYF TGCGCCAGCAGCCAAGATCTTTGGGAGGCCCAGTACTTC TRBJ2-5 NA TRBV4-1 NA
CANSYPGGGSYEQYF TGTGCCAACAGTTACCCAGGGGGAGGCTCCTACGAGCAGTACTTC TRBJ2-7 NA TRBV28 NA
CASSLEVRLNTGEMFF TGTGCCAGCAGCTTAGAGGTGCGGTTGAACACCGGGGAGATGTTTTTT TRBJ2-2 once TRBV11-1 NA
CVSSSIGFSSGNTIYF TGTGTCAGCAGCTCCATAGGTTTCAGCTCTGGAAACACCATATATTTT TRBJ1-3 NA TRBV5-6 NA
CASSAQTGGETQYF TGTGCCAGCAGCGCACAGACAGGTGGGGAGACCCAGTACTTC TRBJ2-5 NA TRBV11-2 NA
CASSESPCSYNEQFF TGCGCTAGCAGTGAGAGCCCCTGCTCCTACAATGAGCAGTTCTTC TRBJ2-1 NA TRBV10-1 NA
CASSHGGGVENDQYF TGTGCCAGCAGCCATGGCGGTGGGGTGGAAAATGACCAGTACTTC TRBJ2-7 NA TRBV11-2 NA
CACSSAGTYNVQFF TGTGCCTGCAGCTCCGCAGGCACCTACAATGTGCAGTTCTTC TRBJ2-1 NA TRBV11-2 NA
CSGQGASYGYTF TGCAGTGGACAGGGGGCGTCCTATGGCTACACCTTC TRBJ1-2 many TRBV20-1 TRBD1
CGTIMNTEAFF TGTGGGACTATTATGAACACTGAAGCCTTCTTT TRBJ1-1 NA TRBV28 NA
CASRQSSDRSGTQYF TGTGCCAGCAGGCAATCTTCCGACAGGTCCGGGACCCAGTACTTC TRBJ2-5 many TRBV6-2/TRBV6-3 NA
CASRTQGVKNIQYF TGTGCCAGCAGAACTCAGGGGGTAAAAAACATTCAGTACTTC TRBJ2-4 many TRBV6-5 TRBD1
CASSAGLAGYEQYF TGTGCCAGCAGTGCAGGACTAGCGGGCTACGAGCAGTACTTC TRBJ2-7 many TRBV6-1 TRBD2
CASSYELAGGSSYEQYF TGTGCCAGCAGTTACGAACTAGCGGGAGGCAGCTCCTACGAGCAGTACTTC TRBJ2-7 NA TRBV6-2/TRBV6-3 TRBD2
CASRFGDHPSEQYF TGTGCCAGCAGATTCGGAGACCATCCATCCGAGCAGTACTTC TRBJ2-7 NA TRBV12-3/TRBV12-4 NA
CSVTLGSSLGEQHF TGCAGCGTCACCCTCGGATCTTCCCTAGGGGAGCAGCACTTC TRBJ2-7 NA TRBV29-1 NA
CDSSYNDRTDTQYF TGTGATAGCAGTTACAACGACAGAACAGATACGCAGTATTTT TRBJ2-3 NA TRBV6-5 NA
CASSFTAGISSGANVLTF TGCGCCAGCAGCTTCACGGCAGGGATTAGCTCTGGGGCCAACGTCCTGACTTTC TRBJ2-6 NA TRBV5-1 NA
CASSYSSVSPYEQYF TGTGCCAGCAGTTACTCTAGCGTGAGTCCCTACGAGCAGTATTTC TRBJ2-7 NA TRBV6-5 NA